This TCR beta chain was profiled in a study of cytomegalovirus exposure and HLA in healthy donors. The length of the CDR3 is 15 residues. V lost 2 bases and J lost 5; bases outside the gene matches: 6. Germline CDR1 and CDR2: SNHLY and FYNNEI. PCR used 60 Vbeta primers and 13 Jbeta primers. This table comes from immunoSEQ multiplex PCR, and its TCRdb copy is limited to in-frame clones, with some not included. This table holds around 65,000 clones, almost 70% found once. J is TRBJ2-1 and V is TRBV2; 7 bases are a match to TRBD2. Source material: PBMCs. The receptor was isolated from a man in his forties in good health and CMV-seropositive. The CDR3 protein is CASSELRGTDNEQFF. CDR3 coding DNA: TGTGCCAGCAGTGAACTGCGGGGGACTGACAATGAGCAGTTCTTC.